Listed below are T cell receptor beta chains from one sample, sequenced in a study of beta chain features in type 1 diabetes. TCRdb's copy holds only in-frame clones and misses some; the assay was immunoSEQ multiplex PCR. The table lists some 350,000 clones, 8.5% to 10% of them singletons. The sequencing input was central memory CD4+ T cells from blood. The source is a man aged 25-45 years with type 1 diabetes. The CDR3 runs from the conserved cysteine through the conserved F or W. D genes are given only for firm matches. Size tells how often a clone was seen (once, few, many) or the class of an expanded clone, and some rows leave it out.

- | TRBJ1-4 | TRBV2 | - | CASSGQLEKLFF | TGTGCCAGCAGTGGTCAGCTTGAAAAACTGTTTTTT
- | TRBJ2-7 | TRBV5-1 | - | CASSLLPGDEQYF | TGCGCCAGCAGCTTGCTTCCGGGAGACGAGCAGTACTTC
few | TRBJ1-2 | TRBV28 | - | CASSRDTKNYGYTF | TGTGCCAGCAGTCGGGACACCAAAAACTATGGCTACACCTTC
few | TRBJ2-1 | TRBV7-2 | - | CASSFIVGRQFF | TGTGCCAGCAGCTTTATAGTGGGGAGGCAGTTCTTC
- | TRBJ2-7 | TRBV9 | TRBD2 | CASSVGPSGLYEQYF | TGTGCCAGCAGCGTAGGCCCTAGCGGCTTATACGAGCAGTACTTC
few | TRBJ2-5 | TRBV7-2 | - | CASSLVDSRGETQYF | TGTGCCAGCAGCTTAGTTGATTCAAGAGGGGAGACCCAGTACTTC
- | TRBJ2-1 | TRBV7-6 | - | CASSSLTGNNEQFF | TGTGCCAGCAGCTCCTTAACAGGGAACAATGAGCAGTTCTTC
few | TRBJ1-1 | TRBV6-5 | TRBD1 | CASSYKQGATEAFF | TGTGCCAGCAGTTACAAACAGGGGGCCACTGAAGCTTTCTTT
few | TRBJ1-1 | TRBV7-9 | - | CASSPDGVNTEAFF | TGTGCCAGCAGCCCAGACGGAGTGAACACTGAAGCTTTCTTT
few | TRBJ1-1 | TRBV7-9 | - | CASSQQAGGAFF | TGTGCCAGCAGCCAACAGGCGGGGGGAGCTTTCTTT
- | TRBJ1-5 | TRBV4-2 | - | CASSQDGVFSNQPQHF | TGTGCCAGCAGCCAAGATGGCGTTTTTAGCAATCAGCCCCAGCATTTT
- | TRBJ2-2 | TRBV28 | TRBD1 | CASTGTAGVGELFF | TGTGCCAGCACCGGGACAGCAGGGGTCGGGGAGCTGTTTTTT
- | TRBJ2-7 | TRBV28 | TRBD1 | CASSRQGAYEQYF | TGTGCCAGCAGTCGACAGGGGGCCTACGAGCAGTACTTC
few | TRBJ2-1 | TRBV29-1 | TRBD2 | CSVATQRESHNEQFF | TGCAGCGTCGCCACGCAGCGGGAGTCACACAATGAGCAGTTCTTC
- | TRBJ2-3 | TRBV10-3 | - | CAIRGRATTDTQYF | TGTGCCATCAGGGGCAGGGCTACAACAGATACGCAGTATTTT
- | TRBJ2-1 | TRBV7-2 | TRBD2 | CASSTASGEQFF | TGTGCCAGCAGCACTGCTAGCGGGGAGCAGTTCTTC
few | TRBJ2-1 | TRBV19 | TRBD1 | CASSEQGVYNEQFF | TGTGCCAGTAGTGAACAGGGGGTATACAATGAGCAGTTCTTC
- | TRBJ2-3 | TRBV6-4 | - | CASRRAQSTDTQYF | TGTGCCAGCAGAAGAGCCCAGAGCACAGATACGCAGTATTTT
- | TRBJ1-1 | TRBV29-1 | - | CSVTGAMNTEAFF | TGCAGCGTCACGGGAGCAATGAACACTGAAGCTTTCTTT
- | TRBJ2-7 | TRBV27 | - | CASLGQGDYEQYF | TGTGCCAGCTTGGGACAAGGTGATTACGAGCAGTACTTC
few | TRBJ2-1 | TRBV15 | - | CATSRVPVPSNEQFF | TGTGCCACCAGCAGAGTCCCAGTCCCTTCCAATGAGCAGTTCTTC
few | TRBJ2-1 | TRBV19 | TRBD2 | CASRKEGYRGLAGVNEQFF | TGTGCCAGTAGAAAGGAAGGTTACAGAGGACTAGCGGGCGTCAATGAGCAGTTCTTC
few | TRBJ2-7 | TRBV7-2 | TRBD1 | CASSLAYRGPYEQYF | TGTGCCAGCAGCTTAGCCTACAGGGGACCCTACGAGCAGTACTTC
many | TRBJ1-4 | TRBV21-1 | - | CARLTGQGNEKLFF | TGTGCCAGATTAACGGGACAGGGGAATGAAAAACTGTTTTTT
- | TRBJ2-5 | TRBV27 | TRBD2 | CASRPLAEYLQETQYF | TGTGCCAGCAGACCTCTAGCGGAATATCTCCAAGAGACCCAGTACTTC
- | TRBJ2-5 | TRBV5-1 | - | CASSLPLGSKETQYF | TGCGCCAGCAGCTTACCTCTCGGGAGTAAAGAGACCCAGTACTTC
few | TRBJ1-5 | TRBV28 | TRBD1 | CASTPSVGQSDQPQHF | TGTGCCAGCACCCCCTCGGTGGGACAGAGCGATCAGCCCCAGCATTTT
- | TRBJ1-4 | TRBV7-9 | - | CASSLVRGDVVEKLFF | TGTGCCAGCAGCTTAGTGAGGGGTGATGTGGTGGAAAAACTGTTTTTT
- | TRBJ1-1 | TRBV6-1 | TRBD1 | CALTGQVNTEAFF | TGTGCCCTAACGGGACAGGTGAACACTGAAGCTTTCTTT
- | TRBJ2-2 | TRBV11-1 | TRBD1 | CATQQGSGELFF | TGTGCCACACAACAGGGGTCCGGGGAGCTGTTTTTT
few | TRBJ2-1 | TRBV10-1 | - | CASSEGPDFNEQFF | TGCGCCAGCAGTGAGGGTCCGGACTTCAATGAGCAGTTCTTC
- | TRBJ2-7 | TRBV10-3 | TRBD1 | CAISSGQGADEQYF | TGTGCCATCAGCTCGGGACAGGGGGCCGACGAGCAGTACTTC
few | TRBJ2-4 | TRBV6-1 | - | CASSEALGGIGKNIQYF | TGTGCCAGCAGTGAAGCGCTAGGGGGAATTGGCAAAAACATTCAGTACTTC
- | TRBJ1-5 | TRBV30 | - | CAWRGVVGNQPQHF | TGTGCCTGGAGAGGGGTCGTGGGCAATCAGCCCCAGCATTTT
- | TRBJ2-7 | TRBV28 | - | CASSLISGVYEQYF | TGTGCCAGCAGTTTAATTTCAGGGGTATACGAGCAGTACTTC
- | TRBJ2-7 | TRBV27 | - | CASSSPVRAYEQYF | TGTGCCAGCAGTTCGCCGGTAAGGGCCTACGAGCAGTACTTC
- | TRBJ1-2 | TRBV5-1 | - | CASSVIERGGYTF | TGCGCCAGCAGCGTGATCGAAAGGGGTGGCTACACCTTC
- | TRBJ2-5 | TRBV25-1 | - | CASSEETQYF | TGTGCCAGCAGTGAAGAGACCCAGTACTTC
- | TRBJ1-5 | TRBV2 | - | CASSTRNGNQPQHF | TGTGCCAGCAGTACCAGGAACGGCAATCAGCCCCAGCATTTT
- | TRBJ2-7 | TRBV29-1 | TRBD2 | CSAGGQFSYEQYF | TGCAGCGCGGGGGGGCAATTCTCCTACGAGCAGTACTTC
few | TRBJ2-2 | TRBV6-6 | - | CASSYGRTNTGELFF | TGTGCCAGCAGTTACGGTCGGACGAACACCGGGGAGCTGTTTTTT
- | TRBJ1-5 | TRBV30 | - | CAWSVLRGPFSNQPQHF | TGTGCCTGGAGTGTACTCAGGGGCCCTTTTAGCAATCAGCCCCAGCATTTT
- | TRBJ1-2 | TRBV11-1 | TRBD1 | CASSPGTAYGYTF | TGTGCCAGCAGCCCCGGGACAGCTTATGGCTACACCTTC
- | TRBJ1-2 | TRBV6-1 | TRBD1 | CASSVTGANYGYTF | TGTGCCAGCAGTGTGACAGGGGCCAACTATGGCTACACCTTC
few | TRBJ1-2 | TRBV6-5 | - | CASSPARGGYTF | TGTGCCAGCAGTCCGGCCCGGGGAGGCTACACCTTC
few | TRBJ2-3 | TRBV4-3 | TRBD1 | CASSLQGLTDTQYF | TGCGCCAGCAGCCTACAGGGGTTAACAGATACGCAGTATTTT
few | TRBJ2-1 | TRBV15 | TRBD1 | CATSIGTGVRNEQFF | TGTGCCACCAGCATTGGGACAGGGGTTCGGAATGAGCAGTTCTTC
- | TRBJ2-1 | TRBV7-2 | TRBD1 | CASSSGTGINEQFF | TGTGCCAGCAGCTCCGGGACAGGTATCAATGAGCAGTTCTTC
- | TRBJ1-6 | TRBV10-3 | - | CAIRVDRNSPLHF | TGTGCCATCAGGGTAGACAGGAATTCACCCCTCCACTTT
many | TRBJ2-7 | TRBV7-2 | - | CASSLQGTEQYF | TGTGCCAGCAGCCTACAGGGAACCGAGCAGTACTTC
few | TRBJ2-2 | TRBV5-1 | TRBD1 | CASSWGTVNTGELFF | TGCGCCAGCAGCTGGGGGACAGTGAACACCGGGGAGCTGTTTTTT
few | TRBJ2-1 | TRBV7-9 | TRBD1 | CASSNPQGQGQGASEQFF | TGTGCCAGCAGCAACCCACAGGGCCAAGGACAGGGGGCGTCGGAGCAGTTCTTC
- | TRBJ1-1 | TRBV11-2 | TRBD1 | CASSLTGVDEAFF | TGTGCCAGCAGCTTGACAGGGGTGGATGAAGCTTTCTTT